These 14 T cell receptor beta chains were sequenced from one sample in a study of identifying expanded T cells in peripheral blood. Only in-frame clones appear in the TCRdb table, and some are missing; sequencing was by immunoSEQ multiplex PCR. The sample has 80,000 to 90,000 clones; about nine tenths are singletons. Sample: blood. The receptors come from a person aged 18-70 years in good health.

This clone was seen more than once but under ten times. The chain couples TRBV6-5 to TRBJ2-7, with 8 positions matching TRBD1. Per the germline V gene, CDR1 is MNHEY and CDR2 is SVGAGI. V lost 0 bases to trimming and J lost 2 bases; unmatched junction nucleotides: 3. This CDR3 contains 15 residues. CDR3 loop: CASSYSIQGAYEQYF. The DNA of the CDR3 is TGTGCCAGCAGTTACTCGATACAGGGGGCCTACGAGCAGTACTTC.

The chain has TRBV2 and TRBJ2-3; 7 nucleotides align to TRBD1. CDR1 and CDR2 from the germline V gene are SNHLY and FYNNEI. The CDR3 has 14 amino acids. J was trimmed by 4 bases and V by 4 bases; bases with no gene match: 5. The CDR3 bases are TGTGCCAGCAGTGTTCGGCAGGGGGCAGATACGCAGTATTTT. It is translated as CASSVRQGADTQYF.

The chain couples TRBV10-3 to TRBJ2-7; D possibly corresponds to TRBD2 (5 bases). V lost 4 bases to trimming and J lost 12 bases, with 16 bases between them. CDR3 size: 12 residues. The germline V gene has CDR1 ENHRY and CDR2 SYGVKD. The CDR3 DNA reads as TGTGCCATCAGTGTGAGAGGTGAGGACTGGTACTTC. Translation: CAISVRGEDWYF.

The J gene is TRBJ1-2, the V gene TRBV4-2; 7 positions agree with TRBD1. V lost 4 bases and J lost 6; bases outside the gene matches: 11. Per the germline V gene, CDR1 is LGHNA and CDR2 is YNFKEQ. CDR3 length equals 15 residues. The CDR3, as DNA: TGTGCCAGCAGCCTGGGGACAGACTATGGGGATGGCTACACCTTC. It yields the protein CASSLGTDYGDGYTF.

The CDR3 spells CASSPSWGGAAEAFF. CDR3 in DNA: TGTGCCAGCTCACCTTCCTGGGGGGGCGCAGCTGAAGCTTTCTTT. The rearrangement joins TRBV18 to TRBJ1-1; maybe TRBD1 (6 bases). This CDR3 spans 15 amino acids. CDR1 and CDR2 from the germline V gene are KGHSH and LQKENI. Trimming removed 3 bases from V and 6 bases from J, with 17 bases in between.

V and J are TRBV13 and TRBJ1-2; D uncertain. Trimming took 0 bases from V and 10 from J, leaving 15 bases between them. From germline, CDR1 is PRHDT and CDR2 FYEKMQ (reference sequence). The CDR3 length is 14 residues. For the CDR3, the DNA is TGTGCCAGCAGCTTAGGCCGCCGGGGAAAGGCCTACACCTTC. Its translation is CASSLGRRGKAYTF.

The chain links TRBV15 to TRBJ2-1, with TRBD1 as a possible D gene (6 bases). The germline gives CDR1 LNHNV, CDR2 YYDKDF (reference sequence). V was clipped by 3 bases and J by 13 bases, with 13 bases between them. CDR3 length: 12 amino acids. The CDR3 sequence is CATSSATTGQFF. Written as DNA, the CDR3 is TGTGCCACCAGCAGCGCTACGACAGGTCAGTTCTTC.

Details on this clone: A junction end diverges from the germline sequence, so it may reflect a read error. This chain links TRBV7-7 with TRBJ2-3; TRBD1 is a possible D gene (7 bases). Looked up from germline, CDR1 is SSHAT and CDR2 is FNYEAQ (reference sequence). The CDR3 has 16 amino acids. The chain's CDR3 is CASSLGGGEGADTQYF. Written as DNA, the CDR3 is TGTGCTAGCAGCTTAGGAGGGGGCGAGGGTGCAGATACGCAGTATTTT.

The rearrangement joins TRBV9 to TRBJ2-7; TRBD2 matches at 12 bases. The CDR3 totals 15 residues. V trimming: 4 bases; J trimming: 5 bases; junction bases outside the gene matches: 7. Germline assignment: CDR1 SGDLS and CDR2 YYNGEE. The CDR3, as DNA: TGTGCCAGCAGCTCCAGACTAGCGGGAGTGGACGAGCAGTACTTC. Its translation is CASSSRLAGVDEQYF.

The genes are TRBV4-1 and TRBJ2-6; TRBD1 aligns across 10 bases. Germline V CDR1 and CDR2: MGHRA, YSYEKL. This CDR3 comprises 21 residues. Trimming at V came to 0 bases and at J to 0 bases, leaving 11 bases not matched to a gene. This CDR3 reads CASSQDRDRDRGFSGANVLTF. In DNA form, the CDR3 reads TGCGCCAGCAGCCAAGACAGGGACCGGGACAGGGGCTTCTCTGGGGCCAACGTCCTGACTTTC.

The V call is TRBV12-5, the J call TRBJ2-3; 8 nucleotides match TRBD2. The CDR3 covers 17 residues. Germline CDR1 reads LGHNT; CDR2 reads FRNRAP. After removal of 5 bases from V and 2 bases from J, the junction contained 12 bases not matched to a gene. The CDR3 protein is CASGPGTRNRHTDTQYF. CDR3 DNA: TGTGCTAGTGGTCCTGGGACTAGGAACAGACACACAGATACGCAGTATTTT.

V usage is TRBV7-3 and J usage is TRBJ2-7; TRBD2 is a possible D gene (6 bases). The CDR3 runs 15 residues. Germline CDR1 reads SGHTA; CDR2 reads FQGTGA. The ends were cut back, 2 bases at V and 0 bases at J, with 11 bases in the middle. The CDR3 loop is CASSLWGGSSYEQYF. CDR3 DNA: TGTGCCAGCAGCTTATGGGGAGGCAGCTCCTACGAGCAGTACTTC.

CDR3 sequence reads: CASSYTGRTNYGYTF. DNA for the CDR3: TGTGCCAGCAGCTATACAGGTCGGACTAACTATGGCTACACCTTC. The rearrangement links TRBV5-6 to TRBJ1-2, with a possible D match to TRBD1 (5 bases). Germline CDR1 is SGHDT and CDR2 is YYEEEE. This CDR3 is built from 15 residues. V shed 3 bases and J shed 0 bases, with 12 bases lying between them.

This clone was seen a handful of times. The rearrangement links TRBV27 to TRBJ1-1; no firm D call. CDR1 MNHEY and CDR2 SMNVEV come from the germline V gene (reference sequence). CDR3 length equals 16 residues. V lost 5 bases and J 1 base, leaving 17 bases between the germline ends. The CDR3 sequence: CASSPGGGPRNTEAFF. The CDR3 DNA reads as TGTGCCAGCAGTCCGGGTGGCGGCCCGCGGAACACTGAAGCTTTCTTT.